A single sample gave rise to the 32 T cell receptor beta chains below, sequenced in a study of early stage breast cancer tumors. The data were produced by immunoSEQ multiplex PCR, yet TCRdb's version contains in-frame clones alone and is incomplete. The sample consists of some 30,000 clones, roughly 77% of them appearing once. Input material: breast tumor tissue. The receptors originated from a person in their thirties with breast cancer.

This clone was detected only once. DNA for the CDR3: TGTGCCATCAGCGCCCAGACTAGCGAACCCTACAATGAGCAGTTCTTC. Encoded protein: CAISAQTSEPYNEQFF. V usage is TRBV10-3 and J usage is TRBJ2-1; 8 bases are shared with TRBD2. The CDR3 runs to 16 residues. V was pared by 6 bases and J by 2 bases, with 9 bases of the junction left unmatched. Germline V gene data show CDR1 as ENHRY and CDR2 as SYGVKD.

V gene TRBV27 combines with J gene TRBJ1-1; 8 bases align to TRBD1. The V segment lost 6 bases and the J segment 4 bases; nucleotides outside the gene matches: 7. Germline CDR1 and CDR2: MNHEY and SMNVEV (reference sequence). The CDR3 extends over 14 amino acids. The CDR3, as DNA: TGTGCCAGCAGCCTACCAGGGGGCGGCACTGAAGCTTTCTTT. The encoded protein is CASSLPGGGTEAFF.

This clone has a handful of counts. The chain is built from TRBV2 and TRBJ2-2; TRBD1 matches at 8 bases. The trim removed 7 bases at V and 6 bases at J, leaving 4 bases unmatched. Germline V gene lookup returns CDR1 SNHLY and CDR2 FYNNEI. This CDR3 is 13 amino acids long. Here the CDR3 reads CASKTGEAGELFF. In DNA, the CDR3 is TGTGCCAGCAAGACAGGGGAGGCCGGGGAGCTGTTTTTT.

This chain connects TRBV5-5 to TRBJ1-5, with 8 bases that match TRBD1. This CDR3 spans 15 amino acids. V was clipped by 3 bases and J by 4 bases; unmatched bases: 6. Germline CDR1 and CDR2: SGHKS and YYEKEE (reference sequence). CDR3 sequence: CASSYGTGGNQPQHF. The CDR3 DNA is TGTGCCAGCAGCTATGGGACAGGTGGGAATCAGCCCCAGCATTTT.

V and J are TRBV27 and TRBJ1-1; D may be TRBD1 (5 bases). Trimming left V 1 base short and J 1 base short, with 10 bases between. The length of the CDR3 is 15 residues. Germline V gene data show CDR1 as MNHEY and CDR2 as SMNVEV (reference sequence). The CDR3 DNA reads as TGTGCCAGCAGTTTATTGGGGGGGAAGAACACTGAAGCTTTCTTT. Translated: CASSLLGGKNTEAFF.

The genes are TRBV7-7 and TRBJ2-3, with a weak D call TRBD1 (6 bases). Trimming took off 0 bases at V and 6 bases at J, with 7 bases between the two ends. CDR1 is SSHAT and CDR2 is FNYEAQ in the germline V gene (reference sequence). CDR3 length: 13 residues. CDR3 protein: CASSLAQGDTQYF. The CDR3 region has the DNA TGTGCCAGCAGCTTAGCCCAGGGGGATACGCAGTATTTT.

This rearrangement joins TRBV6-5 to TRBJ2-7; TRBD1 might be the D (5 bases). The germline V gene has CDR1 MNHEY and CDR2 SVGAGI. There are 14 residues in the CDR3. Trimming removed 0 bases at V and 3 bases at J, with 9 bases between. The CDR3 is CASSYSIQGYEQYF. The CDR3 DNA is TGTGCCAGCAGTTACTCGATCCAGGGCTACGAGCAGTACTTC.

V and J are TRBV15 and TRBJ2-3; D is perhaps TRBD1 or TRBD2 (5 bases each). The germline V gene has CDR1 LNHNV and CDR2 YYDKDF (reference sequence). The germline V and J ends were trimmed by 4 bases and 4 bases, with 9 bases remaining between them. The CDR3 has 13 residues. CDR3 in amino acids: CATSTWGSDTQYF. CDR3 DNA: TGTGCCACCAGCACCTGGGGGTCAGATACGCAGTATTTT.

The chain employs TRBV4-1 and TRBJ1-2; perhaps TRBD1 as D (6 bases). The CDR3 length is 15 residues. Germline CDR1 is MGHRA and CDR2 is YSYEKL. V lost 2 bases to trimming and J lost 4 bases, with 14 bases between them. CDR3 amino acids: CASSQTGIGGYGYTF. CDR3 sequence (DNA): TGCGCCAGCAGCCAAACAGGGATCGGGGGCTATGGCTACACCTTC.

The chain employs TRBV5-1 and TRBJ1-1, with 10 bases fitting TRBD1. Looked up from germline, CDR1 is SGHRS and CDR2 is YFSETQ. The V segment lost 2 bases and the J segment 0 bases; nucleotides outside the gene matches: 10. The CDR3 has 18 amino acids. CDR3 in amino acids: CASSFRPEGQGMNTEAFF. CDR3 nucleotides: TGCGCCAGCAGCTTTCGTCCTGAGGGACAGGGGATGAACACTGAAGCTTTCTTT.

This sequence joins TRBV5-1 and TRBJ2-2, with 7 bases that match TRBD1. Germline CDR1 SGHRS, CDR2 YFSETQ. This CDR3 spans 15 amino acids. The V gene end was trimmed by 8 bases and the J gene end by 5 bases; junction bases not matched to a gene: 12. The CDR3 sequence: CASLPGQRETGELFF. As DNA, the CDR3 is TGCGCCAGTCTGCCGGGACAGAGGGAAACCGGGGAGCTGTTTTTT. Using reference TRBV5-1 and TRBJ2-2 for the parts outside the CDR3, the full variable domain is KAGVTQTPRYLIKTRGQQVTLSCSPISGHRSVSWYQQTPGQGLQFLFEYFSETQRNKGNFPGRFSGRQFSNSRSEMNVSTLELGDSALYLCASLPGQRETGELFFGEGSRLTVL.

The chain couples TRBV7-2 to TRBJ2-1; no reliable D call. The CDR3 consists of 15 residues. Per germline, CDR1 SGHTA and CDR2 FQGNSA. The V end was cut by 0 bases, the J end by 3 bases, with 9 bases between. The CDR3 nucleotides read TGTGCCAGCAGCTTAGCGGTTACCGACTACAATGAGCAGTTCTTC. It codes for CASSLAVTDYNEQFF. Complete variable domain (other parts from reference TRBV7-2 and TRBJ2-1): GAGVSQSPSNKVTEKGKDVELRCDPISGHTALYWYRQSLGQGLEFLIYFQGNSAPDKSGLPSDRFSAERTGGSVSTLTIQRTQQEDSAVYLCASSLAVTDYNEQFFGPGTRLTVL.

The V gene is TRBV2, the J gene TRBJ1-1; 7 nucleotides line up with TRBD1. CDR3 size: 14 residues. The germline CDR1 and CDR2 sequences are SNHLY and FYNNEI. V shed 5 bases and J 1 base; nucleotides not matched to a gene: 4. CDR3 sequence: CASSRQGGNTEAFF. CDR3 nucleotide sequence: TGTGCCAGCAGTCGACAGGGAGGGAACACTGAAGCTTTCTTT. Drawing the rest from reference TRBV2 and TRBJ1-1, the complete variable domain is EPEVTQTPSHQVTQMGQEVILRCVPISNHLYFYWYRQILGQKVEFLVSFYNNEISEKSEIFDDQFSVERPDGSNFTLKIRSTKLEDSAMYFCASSRQGGNTEAFFGQGTRLTVV.

The rearrangement joins TRBV5-4 to TRBJ2-7; 8 nucleotides agree with TRBD2. The V segment lost 2 bases and the J segment 5 bases; nucleotides outside the gene matches: 9. In germline, CDR1 is SGHNT, CDR2 YYREEE (reference sequence). The CDR3 consists of 15 residues. The CDR3 is CASSFTGGSFHEQYF. The CDR3 region has the DNA TGTGCCAGCAGCTTTACGGGAGGGTCCTTCCACGAGCAGTACTTC.

This sequence joins TRBV5-4 and TRBJ2-7; D not certain. Germline loops: CDR1 SGHNT, CDR2 YYREEE (reference sequence). With 0 bases removed from V and 2 bases from J, the gap between germline ends came to 0 bases. The CDR3 is 11 amino acids. The CDR3 nucleotides read TGTGCCAGCAGCTTGGCCTACGAGCAGTACTTC. Its protein product is CASSLAYEQYF.

V and J are TRBV18 and TRBJ2-1; 7 nucleotides align to TRBD2. After removal of 3 bases from V and 10 bases from J, the junction contained 9 bases not matched to a gene. The CDR3 is 14 residues long. Germline lookup yields CDR1 KGHSH and CDR2 LQKENI. In nucleotides, the CDR3 is TGTGCCAGCTCACCTCCTAGCGGACCTTCCGAGCAGTTCTTC. Protein product: CASSPPSGPSEQFF.

The chain uses TRBV18 and TRBJ2-7; D gene unclear. The germline V gene has CDR1 KGHSH and CDR2 LQKENI. The CDR3 is 13 residues long. V was clipped by 0 bases and J by 4 bases, with 7 bases between them. CDR3 amino acids: CASSPPIGYEQYF. CDR3 nucleotides: TGTGCCAGCTCACCACCTATCGGATACGAGCAGTACTTC.

This clone was counted once. The chain couples TRBV19 to TRBJ2-2, with a weak D call TRBD1 (6 bases). The CDR3 loop spans 17 amino acids. Between the trimmed V and J ends, which lost 6 bases and 4 bases, there was a span of 21 bases. The germline gives CDR1 LNHDA, CDR2 SQIVND (reference sequence). The CDR3: CASSGEPGTPITGELFF. Here the CDR3 DNA reads TGTGCCAGTAGCGGTGAGCCCGGGACACCGATCACCGGGGAGCTGTTTTTT.

The J gene is TRBJ2-1, the V gene TRBV9; D gene uncertain. CDR1 and CDR2 from the germline V gene are SGDLS and YYNGEE. The CDR3 spans 11 residues. Between the trimmed V and J ends, which lost 2 bases and 9 bases, there was a span of 6 bases. CDR3 bases: TGTGCCAGCAGCGTGGAAAGTGAGCAGTTCTTC. Protein product: CASSVESEQFF.

This clone appeared a few times. The chain recombines TRBV19 with TRBJ1-6; D perhaps matches TRBD1 (6 bases). The V end lost 5 bases, the J end lost 5 bases, and 10 bases lay between the germline ends. Germline V gene sequence: CDR1 LNHDA, CDR2 SQIVND (reference sequence). This CDR3 spans 14 amino acids. The CDR3 region is CASSVGQNNSPLHF. The CDR3 DNA sequence: TGTGCCAGTAGTGTCGGACAGAATAATTCACCCCTCCACTTT. Combining the CDR3 with reference TRBV19 and TRBJ1-6 gives the whole variable domain DGGITQSPKYLFRKEGQNVTLSCEQNLNHDAMYWYRQDPGQGLRLIYYSQIVNDFQKGDIAEGYSVSREKKESFPLTVTSAQKNPTAFYLCASSVGQNNSPLHFGNGTRLTVT.

The chain carries TRBV6-5 and TRBJ2-7; no firm D call. This CDR3 is 12 amino acids long. The V end lost 6 bases, the J end lost 7 bases, and 13 bases lay between the germline ends. Per the germline V gene, CDR1 is MNHEY and CDR2 is SVGAGI. In nucleotides, the CDR3 is TGTGCCAGCAGCAAGGGCATGGGGGAGCAGTACTTC. Amino acids: CASSKGMGEQYF.

V is TRBV19 and J is TRBJ1-1, with a weak D call TRBD1 (6 bases). V was cut by 7 bases and J by 5 bases, with 8 bases left in between. Germline V gene sequence: CDR1 LNHDA, CDR2 SQIVND (reference sequence). The CDR3 extends over 11 amino acids. In DNA form, the CDR3 reads TGTGCCAGTACAGGGGCTACTGAAGCTTTCTTT. Translation: CASTGATEAFF.

The chain combines TRBV11-3 with TRBJ2-1; possibly TRBD2 for D (6 bases). Germline CDR1 reads SGHNT; CDR2 reads YENEEA. This CDR3 has 14 residues. V was pared by 6 bases and J by 5 bases, with 14 bases between. The CDR3 loop is CASSPGDSHNEQFF. In DNA, the CDR3 is TGTGCCAGCAGTCCGGGAGACAGCCACAATGAGCAGTTCTTC.

This clone showed up just a few times. The genes are TRBV2 and TRBJ1-4; 8 bases agree with TRBD1. Germline loops: CDR1 SNHLY, CDR2 FYNNEI. The J segment lost 5 bases and the V segment lost 3 bases, leaving 2 bases of the junction unmatched. This CDR3 is built from 14 residues. The CDR3 sequence is CASSDQGANEKLFF. As DNA, the CDR3 is TGTGCCAGCAGTGATCAGGGGGCGAATGAAAAACTGTTTTTT.

This clone was picked up a small number of times. V and J are TRBV2 and TRBJ1-5; no clear D gene. Per the germline V gene, CDR1 is SNHLY and CDR2 is FYNNEI. V lost 3 bases to trimming and J lost 0 bases, with 9 bases between them. The CDR3 has 15 residues. The CDR3, as DNA: TGTGCCAGCAGTGATAACAGATATAGCAATCAGCCCCAGCATTTT. It yields the protein CASSDNRYSNQPQHF.

The chain links TRBV2 to TRBJ2-5; no firm D call. Germline assignment: CDR1 SNHLY and CDR2 FYNNEI. V lost 10 bases and J 1 base, leaving 10 bases between the germline ends. CDR3 length: 12 amino acids. For the CDR3, the DNA is TGTGCCACCGCAGATCTCCAAGAGACCCAGTACTTC. Translation gives CATADLQETQYF.

The chain joins TRBV7-9 to TRBJ2-3, with 7 positions matching TRBD2. This CDR3 is 14 amino acids long. The germline CDR1 and CDR2 sequences are SEHNR and FQNEAQ (reference sequence). The V gene end was trimmed by 4 bases and the J gene end by 4 bases; junction bases not matched to a gene: 5. CDR3 loop: CASSSGTTADTQYF. The CDR3, as DNA: TGTGCCAGCAGCTCCGGGACTACCGCAGATACGCAGTATTTT.

The CDR3 is CASRGGQGISNQPQHF. The CDR3 coding sequence is TGTGCCAGCAGGGGCGGACAGGGCATTAGCAATCAGCCCCAGCATTTT. The chain couples TRBV6-4 to TRBJ1-5; 8 positions agree with TRBD1. The CDR3 loop spans 16 amino acids. V shed 6 bases, J shed 0 bases, and the junction held 7 bases outside the gene matches. The germline gives CDR1 MRHNA, CDR2 SNTAGT.

The chain links TRBV5-1 to TRBJ1-2; unclear D gene. CDR3 length: 13 residues. The V gene lost 1 base and the J gene lost 8 bases, with 12 bases spanning the gap. CDR1 is SGHRS, CDR2 YFSETQ, per germline. CDR3 loop: CASSLYREDGYTF. The CDR3 nucleotides read TGCGCCAGCAGCTTGTATCGTGAGGACGGCTACACCTTC.

This chain connects TRBV5-5 to TRBJ1-5; D perhaps matches TRBD1 (5 bases). Trimming cost V 1 base and J 6 bases, with 14 bases left between them. Germline CDR1 and CDR2: SGHKS and YYEKEE (reference sequence). The CDR3 loop spans 15 amino acids. CDR3 sequence (DNA): TGTGCCAGCAGCTTGCGGTGGGGGGAGAGTCAGCCCCAGCATTTT. It codes for CASSLRWGESQPQHF.

The V gene is TRBV16, the J gene TRBJ2-7; TRBD1 matches 7 bases. V gave up 2 bases and J gave up 5 bases; unmatched junction bases: 12. Germline CDR1 KGHSY, CDR2 FQNENV. This CDR3 has 16 amino acids. CDR3 nucleotide sequence: TGTGCCAGCAGCCAAACTACTCCACAGGGGAAGAACGAGCAGTACTTC. It is translated as CASSQTTPQGKNEQYF.

V is TRBV13 and J is TRBJ2-7; perhaps TRBD1 as D (6 bases). V gave up 4 bases and J gave up 3 bases, with 13 bases separating them. Germline values: CDR1 PRHDT, CDR2 FYEKMQ (reference sequence). The CDR3 totals 14 residues. As DNA, the CDR3 is TGTGCCAGCAGCTCGAGACAGGTAAACTACGAGCAGTACTTC. This codes for CASSSRQVNYEQYF. The whole variable domain, filled in from reference TRBV13 and TRBJ2-7, reads AAGVIQSPRHLIKEKRETATLKCYPIPRHDTVYWYQQGPGQDPQFLISFYEKMQSDKGSIPDRFSAQQFSDYHSELNMSSLELGDSALYFCASSSRQVNYEQYFGPGTRLTVT.